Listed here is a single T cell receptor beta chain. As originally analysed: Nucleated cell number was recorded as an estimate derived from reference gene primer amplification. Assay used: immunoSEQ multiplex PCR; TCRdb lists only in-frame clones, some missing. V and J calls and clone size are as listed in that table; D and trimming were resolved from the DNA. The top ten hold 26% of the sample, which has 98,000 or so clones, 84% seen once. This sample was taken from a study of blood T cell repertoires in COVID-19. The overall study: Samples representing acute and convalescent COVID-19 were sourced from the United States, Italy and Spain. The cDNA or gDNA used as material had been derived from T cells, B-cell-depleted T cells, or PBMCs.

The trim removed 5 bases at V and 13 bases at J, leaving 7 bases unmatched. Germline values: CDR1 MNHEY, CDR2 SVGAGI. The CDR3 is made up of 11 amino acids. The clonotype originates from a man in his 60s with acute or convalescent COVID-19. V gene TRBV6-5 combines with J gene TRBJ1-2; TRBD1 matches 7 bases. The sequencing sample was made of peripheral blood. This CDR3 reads CASSRDRECTF. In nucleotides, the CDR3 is TGTGCCAGCAGTCGCGACAGGGAATGCACCTTC.